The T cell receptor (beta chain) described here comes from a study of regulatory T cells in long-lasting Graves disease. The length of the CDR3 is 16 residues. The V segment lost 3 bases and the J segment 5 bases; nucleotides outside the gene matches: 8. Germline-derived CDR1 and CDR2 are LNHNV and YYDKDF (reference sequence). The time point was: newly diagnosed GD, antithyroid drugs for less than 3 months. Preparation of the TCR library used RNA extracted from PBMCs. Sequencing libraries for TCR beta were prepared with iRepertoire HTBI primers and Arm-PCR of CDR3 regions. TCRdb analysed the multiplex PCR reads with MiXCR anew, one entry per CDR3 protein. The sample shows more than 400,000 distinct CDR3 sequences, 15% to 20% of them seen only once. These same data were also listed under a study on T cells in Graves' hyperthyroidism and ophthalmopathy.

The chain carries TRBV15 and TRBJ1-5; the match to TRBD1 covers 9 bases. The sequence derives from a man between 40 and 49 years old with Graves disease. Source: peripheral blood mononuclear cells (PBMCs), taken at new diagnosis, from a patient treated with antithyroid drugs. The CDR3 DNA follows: TGTGCCACCAGCAGCCGGGACAGGGAGTATTATCAGCCCCAGCATTTT. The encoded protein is CATSSRDREYYQPQHF. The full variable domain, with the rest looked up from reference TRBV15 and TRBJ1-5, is DAMVIQNPRYQVTQFGKPVTLSCSQTLNHNVMYWYQQKSSQAPKLLFHYYDKDFNNEADTPDNFQSRRPNTSFCFLDIRSPGLGDTAMYLCATSSRDREYYQPQHFGDGTRLSIL.